Presented here are 21 T cell receptor beta chains from one specimen sequenced in a study of blood T cell repertoires in COVID-19. Profiling relied on immunoSEQ multiplex PCR, and the TCRdb table lists in-frame clones only, not all of them. The data contain 150,000 to 200,000 clones, 85% to 90% of them singletons. The sequenced material came from peripheral blood. These TCRs come from a woman aged 55-75 years with COVID-19, enrolled during active disease.

The genes are TRBV4-2 and TRBJ2-1; weak D call: TRBD2 (5 bases). Germline V gene lookup returns CDR1 LGHNA and CDR2 YNFKEQ. The CDR3 consists of 12 residues. The V and J ends lost 3 bases and 8 bases respectively, with 8 bases between them. CDR3 DNA sequence: TGTGCCAGCAGCCAGGACTTGTATGAGCAGTTCTTC. Its protein product is CASSQDLYEQFF.

J is TRBJ1-2 and V is TRBV4-3, with D possibly being TRBD1 (6 bases). This CDR3 region has 17 residues. With 1 base removed from V and 9 bases from J, the gap between germline ends came to 24 bases. In germline, CDR1 is LGHNA, CDR2 YSLEER. CDR3 loop: CASSQAYGQRRNWSYTF. Here the CDR3 DNA reads TGCGCCAGCAGCCAAGCGTACGGACAGCGACGTAACTGGAGCTACACCTTC.

The rearrangement joins TRBV19 to TRBJ1-5, with D perhaps TRBD1 (6 bases). Trimming took 5 bases from V and 7 from J, leaving 15 bases between them. Germline V gene lookup returns CDR1 LNHDA and CDR2 SQIVND (reference sequence). The CDR3 loop spans 14 amino acids. The CDR3 DNA sequence: TGTGCCAGTAGTGCCTCACAGGGAAGGCAGCCCCAGCATTTT. Translation: CASSASQGRQPQHF. Together with reference TRBV19 and TRBJ1-5, the CDR3 gives the full variable domain: DGGITQSPKYLFRKEGQNVTLSCEQNLNHDAMYWYRQDPGQGLRLIYYSQIVNDFQKGDIAEGYSVSREKKESFPLTVTSAQKNPTAFYLCASSASQGRQPQHFGDGTRLSIL.

The gene calls are TRBV6-1 and TRBJ2-1; 7 positions agree with TRBD2. V lost 0 bases to trimming and J lost 2 bases; unmatched junction nucleotides: 4. Germline lookup yields CDR1 MNHNS and CDR2 SASEGT. This CDR3 region has 16 residues. The CDR3 region is CASSEAPSGAYNEQFF. The CDR3 DNA is TGTGCCAGCAGTGAAGCACCTAGCGGAGCCTACAATGAGCAGTTCTTC.

The chain couples TRBV7-2 to TRBJ1-3, with 7 positions matching TRBD1. The CDR3 runs 14 residues. V dropped 5 bases and J dropped 4; count of bases not matched to a gene: 5. CDR1 is SGHTA, CDR2 FQGNSA, per germline. CDR3 residues: CASSMGQLGNTIYF. CDR3 nucleotides: TGTGCCAGCAGCATGGGACAGCTGGGAAACACCATATATTTT. Complete variable domain (other parts from reference TRBV7-2 and TRBJ1-3): GAGVSQSPSNKVTEKGKDVELRCDPISGHTALYWYRQSLGQGLEFLIYFQGNSAPDKSGLPSDRFSAERTGGSVSTLTIQRTQQEDSAVYLCASSMGQLGNTIYFGEGSWLTVV.

This chain links TRBV7-9 with TRBJ1-6, with 10 bases fitting TRBD1. From germline, CDR1 is SEHNR and CDR2 FQNEAQ (reference sequence). The CDR3 is 17 residues long. The trim removed 4 bases at V and 8 bases at J, leaving 11 bases unmatched. CDR3 bases: TGTGCCAGCAGCTCAATCCCCCGGGACAGGGGAGATTCACCCCTCCACTTT. Translating gives CASSSIPRDRGDSPLHF.

The chain links TRBV9 to TRBJ2-7, with TRBD2 as a possible D gene (6 bases). This CDR3 has 14 amino acids. Trimming took 4 bases from V and 3 from J, leaving 14 bases between them. From germline, CDR1 is SGDLS and CDR2 YYNGEE. Written as DNA, the CDR3 is TGTGCCAGCAGCCCATTGGGGACTGGCTACGAGCAGTACTTC. Amino acid sequence: CASSPLGTGYEQYF.

The rearrangement joins TRBV11-3 to TRBJ1-1; a weak D match, TRBD1 (5 bases). The V gene lost 0 bases and the J gene lost 0 bases, with 14 bases spanning the gap. The CDR3 spans 17 residues. Germline CDR1 reads SGHNT; CDR2 reads YENEEA. DNA for the CDR3: TGTGCCAGCAGCTTAGATCAGGGCAGTATCATGAACACTGAAGCTTTCTTT. This sequence encodes CASSLDQGSIMNTEAFF. The entire variable domain, with the rest obtained from reference TRBV11-3 and TRBJ1-1, is as follows: EAGVVQSPRYKIIEKKQPVAFWCNPISGHNTLYWYLQNLGQGPELLIRYENEEAVDDSQLPKDRFSAERLKGVDSTLKIQPAELGDSAVYLCASSLDQGSIMNTEAFFGQGTRLTVV.

The chain is built from TRBV30 and TRBJ1-1; 11 positions agree with TRBD1. The CDR3 loop spans 16 amino acids. J was trimmed by 3 bases and V by 3 bases; bases with no gene match: 9. In germline, CDR1 is GTSNPN, CDR2 SVGIG (reference sequence). The DNA of the CDR3 is TGTGCCTGGAGCCTACGACCGGGACAGGGGGACACTGAAGCTTTCTTT. Residues: CAWSLRPGQGDTEAFF.

The J gene is TRBJ2-3, the V gene TRBV24-1, with a weak D call TRBD1 (5 bases). Between the trimmed V and J ends, which lost 3 bases and 2 bases, there was a span of 8 bases. The CDR3 is 14 residues long. Looked up from germline, CDR1 is KGHDR and CDR2 is SFDVKD. The CDR3, as DNA: TGTGCCACCAGTGATCGACAGATCACAGATACGCAGTATTTT. It codes for CATSDRQITDTQYF.

This chain links TRBV5-1 with TRBJ2-5, with TRBD2 matching 11 bases. V shed 3 bases, J shed 5 bases, and the junction held 6 bases outside the gene matches. CDR3 length: 15 amino acids. From germline, CDR1 is SGHRS and CDR2 YFSETQ. Here the CDR3 DNA reads TGCGCCAGCAGCTCCCTAGCGGGAGGAAGGGAGACCCAGTACTTC. Translating gives CASSSLAGGRETQYF.

This chain uses TRBV7-2 with TRBJ2-7, with D uncertain. CDR3 length equals 13 residues. Germline CDR1 reads SGHTA; CDR2 reads FQGNSA. Trimming left V 4 bases short and J 2 bases short, with 9 bases between. The CDR3 DNA follows: TGTGCCAGCAGCTCAGGCAGAACCTACGAGCAGTACTTC. Translated: CASSSGRTYEQYF.

This clone has only one observation. The chain links TRBV5-3 to TRBJ2-1, with D unclear. TRBV5-3 is filed as an ORF, its function uncertain. The CDR3 runs to 15 residues. The ends were cut back, 2 bases at V and 0 bases at J, with 9 bases in the middle. The CDR3 nucleotides read TGTGCCAGAAGCTTTTTCCCGAGCTCCTACAATGAGCAGTTCTTC. It translates to CARSFFPSSYNEQFF.

The V gene is TRBV11-3, the J gene TRBJ1-4; 7 bases align to TRBD1. The CDR3 contains 15 residues. V lost 5 bases and J lost 4; bases outside the gene matches: 7. The V gene's germline CDR1 is SGHNT and CDR2 YENEEA. The DNA for the CDR3 is TGTGCCAGCAGCCCAGGGGGACAGTTTAATGAAAAACTGTTTTTT. It codes for CASSPGGQFNEKLFF.

The chain recombines TRBV24-1 with TRBJ1-3; D call uncertain. The CDR3 totals 16 residues. V lost 3 bases and J lost 0, with 11 bases in between. The germline CDR1 and CDR2 sequences are KGHDR and SFDVKD. Written as DNA, the CDR3 is TGTGCCACCAGTGATCCCGGCGGCTCCTCTGGAAACACCATATATTTT. Translating it yields CATSDPGGSSGNTIYF.

This clone was detected only once. The rearrangement links TRBV28 to TRBJ1-6; D call uncertain. Germline lookup yields CDR1 MDHEN and CDR2 SYDVKM. CDR3 length: 13 amino acids. V lost 1 base, J lost 14 bases, and 12 bases lay in between. CDR3 nucleotides: TGTGCCAGCAGTTTATCGTCTCGAGGTGCCCTCCACTTT. This codes for CASSLSSRGALHF.

The V gene is TRBV5-6, the J gene TRBJ2-7; tentatively, D is TRBD2 (5 bases). Germline lookup yields CDR1 SGHDT and CDR2 YYEEEE. The CDR3 contains 15 residues. V was shortened by 1 base and J by 0 bases, with 11 bases between the two germline ends. The CDR3 nucleotides read TGTGCCAGCAGCTTGCCGGGGTTAAGCTCCTACGAGCAGTACTTC. Its protein product is CASSLPGLSSYEQYF.

The V gene is TRBV5-5, the J gene TRBJ2-3, with D possibly matching TRBD1 (5 bases). The CDR3 runs 14 residues. The germline V and J ends were trimmed by 4 bases and 6 bases, with 15 bases remaining between them. In germline, CDR1 is SGHKS, CDR2 YYEKEE (reference sequence). CDR3 coding DNA: TGTGCCAGCAGCCGAGACAGTCTATCGGATACGCAGTATTTT. The encoded protein is CASSRDSLSDTQYF.

Concerning this clone itself: The same CDR3 arises from other DNA sequences in this sample as well. The J gene is TRBJ1-1, the V gene TRBV7-8; 7 bases fit TRBD1. The junction had 0 bases not matched to a gene; V was cut back by 1 base and J by 4 bases. The CDR3 covers 13 residues. Per the germline V gene, CDR1 is SGHVS and CDR2 is FQNEAQ. The CDR3 DNA follows: TGTGCCAGCAGCTTAGACAGGGGCACTGAAGCTTTCTTT. It specifies CASSLDRGTEAFF. Looking up the rest from reference TRBV7-8 and TRBJ1-1 gives the full variable domain: GAGVSQSPRYKVAKRGQDVALRCDPISGHVSLFWYQQALGQGPEFLTYFQNEAQLDKSGLPSDRFFAERPEGSVSTLKIQRTQQEDSAVYLCASSLDRGTEAFFGQGTRLTVV.

The rearrangement links TRBV10-3 to TRBJ1-1; TRBD1 is a possible D gene (5 bases). This CDR3 region has 14 residues. V was pared by 7 bases and J by 3 bases, with 15 bases between. CDR1 is ENHRY, CDR2 SYGVKD, per germline. In DNA, the CDR3 is TGTGCCATCACCCTGACAGCTTACCACACTGAAGCTTTCTTT. Translated, it gives CAITLTAYHTEAFF.

This chain connects TRBV28 to TRBJ2-1, with 11 bases aligning to TRBD2. Germline-derived CDR1 and CDR2 are MDHEN and SYDVKM. V shed 6 bases, J shed 8 bases, and the junction held 12 bases outside the gene matches. The CDR3 spans 16 residues. As DNA, the CDR3 is TGTGCCAGCAGACTCGTAGCGGGAGGGCCGGGGGATGAGCAGTTCTTC. It codes for CASRLVAGGPGDEQFF.